This is a list of T cell receptor beta chains from one sample in a study of cytomegalovirus exposure and HLA in healthy donors. The repertoire was sequenced with immunoSEQ multiplex PCR; TCRdb's copy has only in-frame clones and lacks some. Among approximately 260,000 clones listed, roughly 91% were seen once. Sequences were obtained from PBMCs. Receptors were obtained from a girl aged 2-10 years in good health and CMV-seronegative. Both conserved end residues are part of each CDR3. A D gene is named only where the DNA matches it firmly. Not every row has a clone size; where given, it reads once, few, many or a size class.

J,D,size,V,DNA,CDR3
TRBJ2-1,.,.,TRBV30,TGTGCCTGGAGTCTTAATGAGCAGTTCTTC,CAWSLNEQFF
TRBJ2-5,.,.,TRBV27,TGTGCCAGCAGTTTATTCAGCGGGTGGACCCAAGAGACCCAGTACTTC,CASSLFSGWTQETQYF
TRBJ1-5,.,.,TRBV21-1,TGTGCCAGCAGCAAAGAGGGCGTGGACACAGAAGGGAATCAGCCCCAGCATTTT,CASSKEGVDTEGNQPQHF
TRBJ2-7,TRBD1,.,TRBV13,TGTGCCAGCAGCTTTAGGGGGCGTTTCTACGAGCAGTACTTC,CASSFRGRFYEQYF
TRBJ1-6,.,.,TRBV5-6,TGTGCCAGCAGCTTGCTAAACAGGGAGTCACCCCTCCACTTT,CASSLLNRESPLHF
TRBJ2-7,.,.,TRBV6-5,TGTGCCGCCCGGCGGGGCTACGAGCAGTACTTC,CAARRGYEQYF
TRBJ1-4,.,.,TRBV18,TGTGCCAGCTCACCATTGGGGGGAGTTAATGAAAAACTGTTTTTT,CASSPLGGVNEKLFF
TRBJ1-1,.,once,TRBV28,TGTGCCAGCAGTTTGGTACTTAACACTGAAGCTTTCTTT,CASSLVLNTEAFF
TRBJ2-1,.,.,TRBV27,TGTGCCAGCGGGACATCCCTGAGCTCCTACAATGAGCAGTTCTTC,CASGTSLSSYNEQFF
TRBJ2-7,TRBD1,.,TRBV19,TGTGCCAGTAGTAAGGGACAGGGGGACGAGCAGTACTTC,CASSKGQGDEQYF
TRBJ1-5,.,.,TRBV7-9,TGTGCCAGCAGTGCGGGGACGGACAATCAGCCCCAGCATTTT,CASSAGTDNQPQHF
TRBJ2-2,.,.,TRBV5-4,TGTGCCAGCAGCCTGGACCCAGCGGCGAACACCGGGGAGCTGTTTTTT,CASSLDPAANTGELFF
TRBJ1-3,.,few,TRBV5-6,TGTGCCAGCAGCTTGGGGTGGGCCTACTCTGGAAACACCATATATTTT,CASSLGWAYSGNTIYF
TRBJ1-1,.,.,TRBV7-8,TGTGCCAGCAGCTTTCACAGTATCACTGAAGCTTTCTTT,CASSFHSITEAFF
TRBJ2-1,TRBD2,.,TRBV14,TGTGCCAGCAGCCAAACCCCGGGACTAGCGCCCGACAATGAGCAGTTCTTC,CASSQTPGLAPDNEQFF
TRBJ2-1,TRBD2,.,TRBV11-2,TGTGCCAGCAGCTTAGACTCTGGGACTAGCTTTTACAATGAGCAGTTCTTC,CASSLDSGTSFYNEQFF
TRBJ1-2,.,.,TRBV30,TGTGCCTGCCCCGGGAATGGCTACACCTTC,CACPGNGYTF
TRBJ2-1,.,.,TRBV6-1,TGTGCCAGCAGTGATATCTCGAAGCCCTCCTACAATGAGCAGTTCTTC,CASSDISKPSYNEQFF
TRBJ2-3,TRBD2,few,TRBV7-3,TGTGCCAGCAGCTTTAGCGGGGAAAACACAGATACGCAGTATTTT,CASSFSGENTDTQYF
TRBJ2-3,.,.,TRBV11-2,TGTGCCAGCAGCTTAGATATGGAACTAGTCACAGATACGCAGTATTTT,CASSLDMELVTDTQYF
TRBJ2-7,TRBD1,.,TRBV6-1,TGTGCCAGCAGTCTGACAGGGGCATTCTACGAGCAGTACTTC,CASSLTGAFYEQYF
TRBJ2-1,.,.,TRBV19,TGTGCCAGTAGTATCGTCAGCTCCTACAATGAGCAGTTCTTC,CASSIVSSYNEQFF
TRBJ2-7,TRBD1,.,TRBV5-4,TGTGCCAGCAGCTTAGACAGGGGGCAATACGAGCAGTACTTC,CASSLDRGQYEQYF
TRBJ2-7,TRBD1,.,TRBV4-2,TGTGCCAGCAGCCAAGAGTGGGACAGGGTGACCTACGAGCAGTACTTC,CASSQEWDRVTYEQYF
TRBJ2-3,.,.,TRBV1,TGCACCAGCAGCCCTCGGGGTGGCGGGAGGGCCCCCACAGATACGCAGTATTTT,CTSSPRGGGRAPTDTQYF
TRBJ2-3,TRBD2,.,TRBV4-1,TGCGCCAGCAGCCAAGACCTAGCGGGGAGCACAGATACGCAGTATTTT,CASSQDLAGSTDTQYF
TRBJ2-1,TRBD2,.,TRBV5-1,TGCGCCAGCAGTCCCCCGCGGGAGGACAATGAGCAGTTCTTC,CASSPPREDNEQFF
TRBJ1-2,TRBD1,.,TRBV6-1,TGTGCCAGCAGTGAAGCGGACAGGGGGGATCGCTACACCTTC,CASSEADRGDRYTF
TRBJ2-2,TRBD1,once,TRBV2,TGTGCCAGCAGTGGACAGGGATCCACCGGGGAGCTGTTTTTT,CASSGQGSTGELFF
TRBJ1-3,.,.,TRBV19,TGTGCCAGTAGTATCTCAGGGATAGTCTCTGGAAACACCATATATTTT,CASSISGIVSGNTIYF
TRBJ1-6,.,.,TRBV2,TGTGCCAGCAGTGATTTTGAACGGTCACCCCTCCACTTT,CASSDFERSPLHF